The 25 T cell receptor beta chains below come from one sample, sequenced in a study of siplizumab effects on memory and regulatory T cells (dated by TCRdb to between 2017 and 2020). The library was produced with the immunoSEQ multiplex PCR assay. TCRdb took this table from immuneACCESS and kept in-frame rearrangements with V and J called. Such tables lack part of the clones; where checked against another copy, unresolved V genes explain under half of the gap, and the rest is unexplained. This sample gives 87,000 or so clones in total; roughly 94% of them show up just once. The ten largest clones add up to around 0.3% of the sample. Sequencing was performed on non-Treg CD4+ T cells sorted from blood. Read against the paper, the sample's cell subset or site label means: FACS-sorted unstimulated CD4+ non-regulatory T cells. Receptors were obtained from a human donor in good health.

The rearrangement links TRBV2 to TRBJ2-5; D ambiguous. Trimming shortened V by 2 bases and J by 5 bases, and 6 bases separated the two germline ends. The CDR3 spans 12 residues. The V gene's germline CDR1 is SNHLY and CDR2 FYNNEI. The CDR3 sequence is CASSERWETQYF. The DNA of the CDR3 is TGTGCCAGCAGTGAACGCTGGGAGACCCAGTACTTC.

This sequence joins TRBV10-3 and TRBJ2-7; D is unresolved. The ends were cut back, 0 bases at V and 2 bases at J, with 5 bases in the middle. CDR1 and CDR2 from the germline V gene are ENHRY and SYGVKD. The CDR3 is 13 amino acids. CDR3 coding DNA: TGTGCCATCAGTGAGTCGATGCCCTACGAGCAGTACTTC. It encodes CAISESMPYEQYF.

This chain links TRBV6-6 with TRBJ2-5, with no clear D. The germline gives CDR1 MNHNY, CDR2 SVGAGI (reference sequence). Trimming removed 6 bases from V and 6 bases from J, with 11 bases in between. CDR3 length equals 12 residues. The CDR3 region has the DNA TGTGCCAGCAGACCCGGCGCGAAGACCCAGTACTTC. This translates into CASRPGAKTQYF.

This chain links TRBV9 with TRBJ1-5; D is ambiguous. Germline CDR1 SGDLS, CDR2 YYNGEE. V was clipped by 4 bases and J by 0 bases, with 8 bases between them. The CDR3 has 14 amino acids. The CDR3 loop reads CASSLGSSNQPQHF. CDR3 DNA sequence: TGTGCCAGCAGCTTGGGGAGTAGCAATCAGCCCCAGCATTTT.

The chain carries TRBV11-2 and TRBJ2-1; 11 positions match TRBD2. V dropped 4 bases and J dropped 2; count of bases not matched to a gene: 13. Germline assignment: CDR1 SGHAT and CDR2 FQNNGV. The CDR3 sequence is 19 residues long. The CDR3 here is CASSSLLAGATRAYNEQFF. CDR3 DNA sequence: TGTGCCAGCAGCTCCCTACTAGCGGGAGCCACGCGGGCCTACAATGAGCAGTTCTTC.

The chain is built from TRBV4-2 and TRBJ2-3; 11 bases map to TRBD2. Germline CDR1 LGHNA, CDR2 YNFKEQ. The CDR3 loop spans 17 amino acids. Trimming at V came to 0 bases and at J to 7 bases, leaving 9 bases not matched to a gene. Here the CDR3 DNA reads TGTGCCAGCAGCCAAGAAGGGAAAGGGACTAGCGGAAATACGCAGTATTTT. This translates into CASSQEGKGTSGNTQYF.

CDR3 region: CASSLGAGGNNSPLHF. DNA for the CDR3: TGCGCCAGCAGCTTGGGGGCAGGGGGGAATAATTCACCCCTCCACTTT. V gene TRBV5-1 combines with J gene TRBJ1-6; 7 positions match TRBD1. The CDR3 totals 16 residues. The V and J ends lost 0 bases and 5 bases, in that order; junction bases with no gene match: 5. The germline CDR1 and CDR2 sequences are SGHRS and YFSETQ.

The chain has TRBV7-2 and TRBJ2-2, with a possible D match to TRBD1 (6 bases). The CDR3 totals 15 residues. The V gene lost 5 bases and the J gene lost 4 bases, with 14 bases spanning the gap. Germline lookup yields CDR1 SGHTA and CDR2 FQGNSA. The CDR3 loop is CASSPLTGSTGELFF. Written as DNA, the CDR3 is TGTGCCAGCAGCCCCCTGACAGGCTCCACCGGGGAGCTGTTTTTT. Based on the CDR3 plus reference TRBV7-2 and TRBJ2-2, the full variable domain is GAGVSQSPSNKVTEKGKDVELRCDPISGHTALYWYRQSLGQGLEFLIYFQGNSAPDKSGLPSDRFSAERTGGSVSTLTIQRTQQEDSAVYLCASSPLTGSTGELFFGEGSRLTVL.

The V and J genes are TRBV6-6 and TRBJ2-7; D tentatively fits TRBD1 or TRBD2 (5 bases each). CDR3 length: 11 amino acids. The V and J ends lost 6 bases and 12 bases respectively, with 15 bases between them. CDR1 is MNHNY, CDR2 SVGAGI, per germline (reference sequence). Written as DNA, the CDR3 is TGTGCCAGCAGGATGGGACCTGCCGGGTACTTC. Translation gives CASRMGPAGYF.

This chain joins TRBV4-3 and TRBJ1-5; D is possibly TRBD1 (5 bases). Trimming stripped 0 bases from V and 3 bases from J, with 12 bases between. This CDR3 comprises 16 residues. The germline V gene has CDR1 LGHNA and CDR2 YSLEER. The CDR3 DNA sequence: TGCGCCAGCAGCCAAGAGTTGGGTGGGGCCAATCAGCCCCAGCATTTT. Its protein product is CASSQELGGANQPQHF.

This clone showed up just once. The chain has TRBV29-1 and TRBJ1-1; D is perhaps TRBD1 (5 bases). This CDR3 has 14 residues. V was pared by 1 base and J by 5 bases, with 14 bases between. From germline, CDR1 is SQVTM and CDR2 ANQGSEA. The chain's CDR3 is CSVEVGGVGTEAFF. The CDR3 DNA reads TGCAGCGTTGAAGTGGGGGGGGTAGGGACTGAAGCTTTCTTT.

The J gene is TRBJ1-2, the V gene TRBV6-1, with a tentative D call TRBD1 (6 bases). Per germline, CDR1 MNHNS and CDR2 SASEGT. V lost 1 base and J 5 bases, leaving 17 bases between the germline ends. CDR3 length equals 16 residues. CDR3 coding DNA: TGTGCCAGCAGTGAAGTCTTTACAGGGTTCGTGTATGGCTACACCTTC. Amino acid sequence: CASSEVFTGFVYGYTF.

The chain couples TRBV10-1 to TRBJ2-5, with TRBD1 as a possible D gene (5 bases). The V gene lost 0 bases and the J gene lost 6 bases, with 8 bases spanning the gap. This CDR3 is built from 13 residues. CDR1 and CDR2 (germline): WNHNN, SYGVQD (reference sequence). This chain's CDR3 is CASSESGLKTQYF. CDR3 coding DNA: TGCGCCAGCAGTGAGTCGGGGCTAAAGACCCAGTACTTC.

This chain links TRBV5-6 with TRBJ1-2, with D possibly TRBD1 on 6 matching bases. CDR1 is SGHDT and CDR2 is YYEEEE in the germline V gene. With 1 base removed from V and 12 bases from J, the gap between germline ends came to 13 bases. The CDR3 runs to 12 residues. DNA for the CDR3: TGTGCCAGCAGCTTGCCTACAGGGTCCCACACCTTC. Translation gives CASSLPTGSHTF.

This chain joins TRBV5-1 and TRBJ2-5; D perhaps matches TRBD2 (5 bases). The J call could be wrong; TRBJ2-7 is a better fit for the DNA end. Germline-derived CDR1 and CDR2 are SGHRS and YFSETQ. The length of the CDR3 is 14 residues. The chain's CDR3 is CASSLHRGSYEQYF. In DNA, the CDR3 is TGCGCCAGCAGCTTGCACCGGGGCTCCTACGAGCAGTACTTC.

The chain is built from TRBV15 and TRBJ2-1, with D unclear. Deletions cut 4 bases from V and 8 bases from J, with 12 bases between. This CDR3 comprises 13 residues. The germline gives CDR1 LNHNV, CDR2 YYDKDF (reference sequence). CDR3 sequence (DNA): TGTGCCACCAGCAAAAGACGTTCCGATGAGCAGTTCTTC. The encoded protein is CATSKRRSDEQFF.

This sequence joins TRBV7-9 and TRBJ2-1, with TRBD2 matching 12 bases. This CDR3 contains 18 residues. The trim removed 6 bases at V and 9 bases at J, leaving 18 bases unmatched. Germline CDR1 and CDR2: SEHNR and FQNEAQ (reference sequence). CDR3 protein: CASSFDPTSGGLEGEQFF. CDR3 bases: TGTGCCAGCAGTTTTGACCCGACTAGCGGGGGACTGGAGGGTGAGCAGTTCTTC.

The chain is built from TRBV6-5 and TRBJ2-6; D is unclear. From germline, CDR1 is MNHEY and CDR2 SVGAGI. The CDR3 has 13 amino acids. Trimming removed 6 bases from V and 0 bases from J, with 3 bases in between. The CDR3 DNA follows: TGTGCCAGCAGGTTCTCTGGGGCCAACGTCCTGACTTTC. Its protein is CASRFSGANVLTF.

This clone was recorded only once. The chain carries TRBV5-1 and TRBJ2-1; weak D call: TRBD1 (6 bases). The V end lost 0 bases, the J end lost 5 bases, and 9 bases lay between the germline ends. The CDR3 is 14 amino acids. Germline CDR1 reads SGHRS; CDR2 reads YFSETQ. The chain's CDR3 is CASSLVRTDNEQFF. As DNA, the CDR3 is TGCGCCAGCAGCTTGGTGAGGACAGACAATGAGCAGTTCTTC.

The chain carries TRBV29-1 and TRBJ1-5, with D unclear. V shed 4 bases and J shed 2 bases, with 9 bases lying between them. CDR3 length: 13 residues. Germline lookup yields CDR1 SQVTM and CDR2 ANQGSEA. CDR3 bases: TGCAGCGTTGGGGTGGCGGGCAATCAGCCCCAGCATTTT. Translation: CSVGVAGNQPQHF.

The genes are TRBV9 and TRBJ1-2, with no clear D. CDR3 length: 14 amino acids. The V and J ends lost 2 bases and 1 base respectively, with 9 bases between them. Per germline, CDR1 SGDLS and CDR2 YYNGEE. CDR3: CASSVGRVNYGYTF. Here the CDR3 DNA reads TGTGCCAGCAGCGTCGGTCGAGTTAACTATGGCTACACCTTC. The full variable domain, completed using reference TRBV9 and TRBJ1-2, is DSGVTQTPKHLITATGQRVTLRCSPRSGDLSVYWYQQSLDQGLQFLIQYYNGEERAKGNILERFSAQQFPDLHSELNLSSLELGDSALYFCASSVGRVNYGYTFGSGTRLTVV.

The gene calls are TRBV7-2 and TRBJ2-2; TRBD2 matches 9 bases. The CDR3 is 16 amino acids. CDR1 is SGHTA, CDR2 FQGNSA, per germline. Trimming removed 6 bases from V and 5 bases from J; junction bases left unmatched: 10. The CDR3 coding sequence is TGTGCCAGCAGGCCTAGCGGGAATCTTAAAACCGGGGAGCTGTTTTTT. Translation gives CASRPSGNLKTGELFF.

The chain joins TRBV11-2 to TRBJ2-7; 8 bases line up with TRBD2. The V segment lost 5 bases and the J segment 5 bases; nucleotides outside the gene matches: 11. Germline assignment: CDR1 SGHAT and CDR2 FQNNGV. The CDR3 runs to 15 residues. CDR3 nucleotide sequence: TGTGCCAGCAGCGATGGGACTAGTATCATGGACGAGCAGTACTTC. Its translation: CASSDGTSIMDEQYF.

CDR3 loop: CASSWKLETQYF. CDR3 in DNA: TGTGCCAGCAGTTGGAAATTGGAGACCCAGTACTTC. The J gene is TRBJ2-5, the V gene TRBV28, with D unclear. Trimming removed 4 bases at V and 5 bases at J, with 8 bases between. Germline V gene data show CDR1 as MDHEN and CDR2 as SYDVKM. The CDR3 loop spans 12 amino acids.

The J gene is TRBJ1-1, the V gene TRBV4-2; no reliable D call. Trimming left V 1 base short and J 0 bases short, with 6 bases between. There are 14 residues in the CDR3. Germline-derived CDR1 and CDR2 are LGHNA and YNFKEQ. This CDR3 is CASSQGDMNTEAFF. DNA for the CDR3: TGTGCCAGCAGCCAAGGGGATATGAACACTGAAGCTTTCTTT.